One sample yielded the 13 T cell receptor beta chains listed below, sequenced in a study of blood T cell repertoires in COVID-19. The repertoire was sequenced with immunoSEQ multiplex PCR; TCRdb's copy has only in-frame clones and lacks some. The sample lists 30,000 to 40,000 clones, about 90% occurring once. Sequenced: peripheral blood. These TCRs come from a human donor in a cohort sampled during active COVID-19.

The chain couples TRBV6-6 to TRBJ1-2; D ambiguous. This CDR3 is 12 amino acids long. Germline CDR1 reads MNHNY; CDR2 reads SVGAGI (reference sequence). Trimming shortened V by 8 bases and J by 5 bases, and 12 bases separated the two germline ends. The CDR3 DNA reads TGTGCCAGCTTGGAGGTTAAGTATGGCTACACCTTC. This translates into CASLEVKYGYTF.

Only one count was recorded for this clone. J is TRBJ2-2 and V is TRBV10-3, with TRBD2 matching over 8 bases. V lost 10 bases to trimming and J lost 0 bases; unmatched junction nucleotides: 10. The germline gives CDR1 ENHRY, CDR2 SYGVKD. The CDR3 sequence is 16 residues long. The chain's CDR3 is CATLEPGLANTGELFF. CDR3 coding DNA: TGTGCCACCTTAGAGCCGGGACTAGCGAACACCGGGGAGCTGTTTTTT.

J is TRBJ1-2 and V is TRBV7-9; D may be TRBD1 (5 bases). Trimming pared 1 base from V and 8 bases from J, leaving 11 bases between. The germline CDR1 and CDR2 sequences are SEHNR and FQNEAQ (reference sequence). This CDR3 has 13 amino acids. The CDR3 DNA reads TGTGCCAGCAGCTTAGAAACAAGACAGGGCTACACCTTC. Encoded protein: CASSLETRQGYTF. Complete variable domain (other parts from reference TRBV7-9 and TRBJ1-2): DTGVSQNPRHKITKRGQNVTFRCDPISEHNRLYWYRQTLGQGPEFLTYFQNEAQLEKSRLLSDRFSAERPKGSFSTLEIQRTEQGDSAMYLCASSLETRQGYTFGSGTRLTVV.

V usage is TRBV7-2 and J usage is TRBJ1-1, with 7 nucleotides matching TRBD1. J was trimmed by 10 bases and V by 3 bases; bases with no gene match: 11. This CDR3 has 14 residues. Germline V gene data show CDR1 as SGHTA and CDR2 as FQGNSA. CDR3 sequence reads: CASSLGRGRGRAFF. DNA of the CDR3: TGTGCCAGCAGCTTGGGCCGGGGCAGGGGGAGAGCTTTCTTT. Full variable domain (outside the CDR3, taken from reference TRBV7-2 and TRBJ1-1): GAGVSQSPSNKVTEKGKDVELRCDPISGHTALYWYRQSLGQGLEFLIYFQGNSAPDKSGLPSDRFSAERTGGSVSTLTIQRTQQEDSAVYLCASSLGRGRGRAFFGQGTRLTVV.

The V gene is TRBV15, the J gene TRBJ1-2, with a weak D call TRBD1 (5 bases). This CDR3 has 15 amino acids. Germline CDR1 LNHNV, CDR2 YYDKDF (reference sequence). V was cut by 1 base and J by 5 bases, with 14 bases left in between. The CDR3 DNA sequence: TGTGCCACCAGCAGAGGGGAACAGGTTGTTTATGGCTACACCTTC. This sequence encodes CATSRGEQVVYGYTF. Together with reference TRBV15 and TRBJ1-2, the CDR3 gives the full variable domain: DAMVIQNPRYQVTQFGKPVTLSCSQTLNHNVMYWYQQKSSQAPKLLFHYYDKDFNNEADTPDNFQSRRPNTSFCFLDIRSPGLGDTAMYLCATSRGEQVVYGYTFGSGTRLTVV.

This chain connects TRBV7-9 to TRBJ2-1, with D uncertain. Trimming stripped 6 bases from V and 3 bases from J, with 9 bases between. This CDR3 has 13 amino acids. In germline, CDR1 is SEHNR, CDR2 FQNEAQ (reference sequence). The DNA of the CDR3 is TGTGCCAGCAGTCTGGCCCTCTACAATGAGCAGTTCTTC. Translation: CASSLALYNEQFF.

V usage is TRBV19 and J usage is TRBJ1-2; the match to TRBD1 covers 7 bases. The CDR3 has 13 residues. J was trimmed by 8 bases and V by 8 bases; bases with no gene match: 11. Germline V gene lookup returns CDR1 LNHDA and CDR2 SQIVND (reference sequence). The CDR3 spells CASRATGEPGYTF. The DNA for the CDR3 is TGTGCCAGTCGCGCTACAGGGGAGCCAGGCTACACCTTC.

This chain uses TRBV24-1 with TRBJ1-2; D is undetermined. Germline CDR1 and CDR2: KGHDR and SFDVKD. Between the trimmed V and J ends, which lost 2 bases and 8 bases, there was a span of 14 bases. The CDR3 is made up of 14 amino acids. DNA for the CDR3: TGTGCCACCAGTGATTCTAGCGGATGGGAGGGCTACACCTTC. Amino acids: CATSDSSGWEGYTF.

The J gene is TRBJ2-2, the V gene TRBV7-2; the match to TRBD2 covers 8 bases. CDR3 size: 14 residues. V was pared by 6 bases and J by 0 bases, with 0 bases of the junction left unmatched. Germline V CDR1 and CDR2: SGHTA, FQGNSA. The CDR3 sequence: CASRLAANTGELFF. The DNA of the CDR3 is TGTGCCAGCAGACTAGCGGCGAACACCGGGGAGCTGTTTTTT.

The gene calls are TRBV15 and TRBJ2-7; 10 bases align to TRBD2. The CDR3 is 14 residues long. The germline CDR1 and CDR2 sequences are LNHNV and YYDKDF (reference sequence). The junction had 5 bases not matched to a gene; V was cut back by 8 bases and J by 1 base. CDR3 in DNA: TGTGCCACCTCGCCTAGCGGGGGATCCTACGAGCAGTACGTC. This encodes CATSPSGGSYEQYV.

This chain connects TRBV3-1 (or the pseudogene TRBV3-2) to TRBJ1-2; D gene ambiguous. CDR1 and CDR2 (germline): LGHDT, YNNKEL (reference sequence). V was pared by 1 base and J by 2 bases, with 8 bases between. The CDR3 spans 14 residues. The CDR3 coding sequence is TGTGCCAGCAGCCAAGGTCCCGCGAACTATGGCTACACCTTC. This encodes CASSQGPANYGYTF.

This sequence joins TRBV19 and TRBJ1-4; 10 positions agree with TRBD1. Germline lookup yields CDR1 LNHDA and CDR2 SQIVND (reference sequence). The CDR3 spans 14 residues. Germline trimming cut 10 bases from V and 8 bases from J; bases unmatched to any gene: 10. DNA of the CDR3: TGTGCCACCTGCTCCGGGACAGGGGTAGAAAAACTGTTTTTT. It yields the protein CATCSGTGVEKLFF.

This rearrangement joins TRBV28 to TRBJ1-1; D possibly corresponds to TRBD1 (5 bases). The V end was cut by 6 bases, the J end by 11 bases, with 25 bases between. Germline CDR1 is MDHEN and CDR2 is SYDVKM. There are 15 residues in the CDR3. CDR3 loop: CASSLRPGGGRGAFF. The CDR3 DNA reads TGTGCCAGCAGCCTAAGGCCCGGGGGGGGTCGGGGTGCTTTCTTT.